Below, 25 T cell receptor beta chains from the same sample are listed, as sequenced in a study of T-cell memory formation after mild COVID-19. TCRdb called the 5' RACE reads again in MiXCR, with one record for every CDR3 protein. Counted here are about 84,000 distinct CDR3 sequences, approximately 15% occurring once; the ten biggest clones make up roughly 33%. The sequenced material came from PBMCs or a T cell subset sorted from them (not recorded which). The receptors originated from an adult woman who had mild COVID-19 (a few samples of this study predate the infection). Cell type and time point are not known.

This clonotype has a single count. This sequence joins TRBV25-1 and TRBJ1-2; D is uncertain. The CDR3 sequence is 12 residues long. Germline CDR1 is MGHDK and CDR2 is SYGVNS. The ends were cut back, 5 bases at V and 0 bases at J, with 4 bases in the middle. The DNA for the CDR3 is TGTGCCAGCAGTCGAACTAACTATGGCTACACCTTC. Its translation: CASSRTNYGYTF.

The CDR3 sequence is CASSLVESTDTQYF. CDR3 bases: TGCGCCAGCAGCTTGGTAGAAAGCACAGATACGCAGTATTTT. The V gene is TRBV5-1, the J gene TRBJ2-3; D is unclear. CDR3 size: 14 residues. V shed 0 bases and J shed 0 bases, with 5 bases lying between them. Germline CDR1 is SGHRS and CDR2 is YFSETQ.

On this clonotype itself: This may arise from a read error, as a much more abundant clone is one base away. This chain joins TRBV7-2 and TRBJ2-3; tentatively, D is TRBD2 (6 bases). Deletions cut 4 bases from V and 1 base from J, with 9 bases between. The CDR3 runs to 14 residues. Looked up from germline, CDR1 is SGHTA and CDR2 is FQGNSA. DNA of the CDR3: TGTGCCAGCAGCTCCGGGACTGGCACAGATACGCAGTATTTT. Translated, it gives CASSSGTGTDTQYF.

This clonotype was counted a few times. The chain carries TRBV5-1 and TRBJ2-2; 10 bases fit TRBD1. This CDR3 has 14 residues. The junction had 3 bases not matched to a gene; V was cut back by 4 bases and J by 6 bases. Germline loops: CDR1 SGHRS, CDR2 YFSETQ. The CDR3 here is CASSLGTGAGELFF. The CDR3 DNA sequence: TGCGCCAGCAGCCTCGGGACAGGGGCCGGGGAGCTGTTTTTT. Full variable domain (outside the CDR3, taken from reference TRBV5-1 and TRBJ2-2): KAGVTQTPRYLIKTRGQQVTLSCSPISGHRSVSWYQQTPGQGLQFLFEYFSETQRNKGNFPGRFSGRQFSNSRSEMNVSTLELGDSALYLCASSLGTGAGELFFGEGSRLTVL.

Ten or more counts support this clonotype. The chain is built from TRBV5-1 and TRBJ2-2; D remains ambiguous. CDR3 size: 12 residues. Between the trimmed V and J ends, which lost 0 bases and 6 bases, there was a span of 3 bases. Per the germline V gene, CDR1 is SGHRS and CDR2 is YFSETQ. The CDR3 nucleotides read TGCGCCAGCAGCTTGGTTCCCGGGGAGCTGTTTTTT. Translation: CASSLVPGELFF.

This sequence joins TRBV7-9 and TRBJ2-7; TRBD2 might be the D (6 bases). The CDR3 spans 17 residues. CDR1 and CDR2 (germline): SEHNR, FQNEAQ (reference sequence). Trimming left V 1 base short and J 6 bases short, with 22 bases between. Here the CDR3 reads CASSLVAGTLAGLEQYF. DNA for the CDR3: TGTGCCAGCAGCTTAGTTGCCGGAACCTTGGCGGGACTCGAGCAGTACTTC.

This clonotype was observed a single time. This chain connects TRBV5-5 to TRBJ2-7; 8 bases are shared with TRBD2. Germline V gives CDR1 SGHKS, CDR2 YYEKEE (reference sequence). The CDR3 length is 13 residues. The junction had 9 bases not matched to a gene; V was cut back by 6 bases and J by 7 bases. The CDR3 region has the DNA TGTGCCAGCATGAATAGCGGGGCCTGGGAGCAGTACTTC. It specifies CASMNSGAWEQYF. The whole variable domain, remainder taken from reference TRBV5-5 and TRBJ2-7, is DAGVTQSPTHLIKTRGQQVTLRCSPISGHKSVSWYQQVLGQGPQFIFQYYEKEERGRGNFPDRFSARQFPNYSSELNVNALLLGDSALYLCASMNSGAWEQYFGPGTRLTVT.

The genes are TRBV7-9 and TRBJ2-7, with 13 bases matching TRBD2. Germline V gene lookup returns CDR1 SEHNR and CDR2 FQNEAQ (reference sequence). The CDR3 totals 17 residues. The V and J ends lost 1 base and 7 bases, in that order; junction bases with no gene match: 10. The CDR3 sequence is CASSLGPGTSGNKEQYF. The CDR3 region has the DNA TGTGCCAGCAGCTTAGGGCCCGGGACTAGCGGGAACAAAGAGCAGTACTTC.

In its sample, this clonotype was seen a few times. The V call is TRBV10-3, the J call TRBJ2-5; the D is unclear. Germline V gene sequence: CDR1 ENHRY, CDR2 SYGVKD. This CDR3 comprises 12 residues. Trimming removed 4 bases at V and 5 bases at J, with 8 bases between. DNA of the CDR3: TGTGCCATCAGTGGCGCCCGGGAGACCCAGTACTTC. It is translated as CAISGARETQYF.

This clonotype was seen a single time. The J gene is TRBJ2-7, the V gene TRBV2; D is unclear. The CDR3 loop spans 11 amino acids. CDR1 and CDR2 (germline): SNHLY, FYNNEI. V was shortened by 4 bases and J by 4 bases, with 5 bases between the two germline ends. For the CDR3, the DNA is TGTGCCAGCAGTGGAGGATACGAGCAGTACTTC. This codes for CASSGGYEQYF.

In DNA, the CDR3 is TGTGCCAGCAGCCCACCTGGCCGAATGGGTCACAATGAGCAGTTCTTC. The encoded protein is CASSPPGRMGHNEQFF. The V and J genes are TRBV7-8 and TRBJ2-1; D gene unclear. Deletions cut 5 bases from V and 5 bases from J, with 19 bases between. The CDR3 loop spans 16 amino acids. Germline CDR1 SGHVS, CDR2 FQNEAQ.

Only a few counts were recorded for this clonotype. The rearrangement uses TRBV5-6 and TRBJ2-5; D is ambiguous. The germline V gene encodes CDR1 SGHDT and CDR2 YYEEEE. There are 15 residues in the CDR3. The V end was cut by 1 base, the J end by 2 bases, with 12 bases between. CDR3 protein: CASSLWRYRQETQYF. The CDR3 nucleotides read TGTGCCAGCAGCTTGTGGAGATACAGACAAGAGACCCAGTACTTC.

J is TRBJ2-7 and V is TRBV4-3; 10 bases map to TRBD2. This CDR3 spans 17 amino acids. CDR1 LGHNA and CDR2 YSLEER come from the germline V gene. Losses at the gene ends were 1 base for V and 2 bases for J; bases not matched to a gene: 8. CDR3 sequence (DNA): TGCGCCAGCAGCCAAGTTAGTCCTAGCGGGAGCCCCTACGAGCAGTACTTC. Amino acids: CASSQVSPSGSPYEQYF.

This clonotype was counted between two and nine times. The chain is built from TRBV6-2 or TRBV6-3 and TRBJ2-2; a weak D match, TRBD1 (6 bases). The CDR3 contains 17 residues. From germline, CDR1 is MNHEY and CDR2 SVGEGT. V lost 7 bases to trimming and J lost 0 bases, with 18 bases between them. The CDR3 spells CASMGVRDTSNTGELFF. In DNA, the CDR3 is TGTGCCAGCATGGGGGTTAGGGACACATCGAACACCGGGGAGCTGTTTTTT.

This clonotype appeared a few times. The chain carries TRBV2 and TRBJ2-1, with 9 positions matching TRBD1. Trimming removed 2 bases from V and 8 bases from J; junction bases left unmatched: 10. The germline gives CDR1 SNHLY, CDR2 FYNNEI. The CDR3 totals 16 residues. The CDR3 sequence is CASSESTWTGADEQFF. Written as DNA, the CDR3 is TGTGCCAGCAGTGAATCTACATGGACAGGGGCTGATGAGCAGTTCTTC.

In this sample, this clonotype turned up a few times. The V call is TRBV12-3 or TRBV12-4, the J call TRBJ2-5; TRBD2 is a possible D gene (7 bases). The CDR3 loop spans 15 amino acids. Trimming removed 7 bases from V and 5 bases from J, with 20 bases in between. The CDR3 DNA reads TGTGCCAGCACCCAGGTTGGGGGGGCCGCGGAGACCCAGTACTTC. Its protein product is CASTQVGGAAETQYF.

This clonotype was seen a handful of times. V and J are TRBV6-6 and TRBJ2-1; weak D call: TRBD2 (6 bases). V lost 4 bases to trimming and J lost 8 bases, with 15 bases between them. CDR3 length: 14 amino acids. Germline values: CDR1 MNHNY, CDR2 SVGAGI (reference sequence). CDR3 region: CASSFPGGADEQFF. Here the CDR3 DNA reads TGTGCCAGCAGTTTCCCGGGCGGGGCCGATGAGCAGTTCTTC.

DNA of the CDR3: TGTGCCACCAGCAGAGATTGTGACCGGGACTTTTCACTACTCTCCTACGAGCAGTACTTC. As protein: CATSRDCDRDFSLLSYEQYF. The rearrangement uses TRBV15 and TRBJ2-7; TRBD2 is a possible D gene (6 bases). The germline gives CDR1 LNHNV, CDR2 YYDKDF (reference sequence). This CDR3 has 20 amino acids. Trimming stripped 0 bases from V and 0 bases from J, with 24 bases between.

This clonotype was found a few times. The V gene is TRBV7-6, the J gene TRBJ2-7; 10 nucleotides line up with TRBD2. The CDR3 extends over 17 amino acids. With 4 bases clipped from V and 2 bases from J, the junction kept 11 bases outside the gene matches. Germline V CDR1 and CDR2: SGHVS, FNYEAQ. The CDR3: CASSWGMGLASPYEQYF. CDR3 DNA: TGTGCCAGCAGCTGGGGGATGGGACTAGCGAGTCCCTACGAGCAGTACTTC.

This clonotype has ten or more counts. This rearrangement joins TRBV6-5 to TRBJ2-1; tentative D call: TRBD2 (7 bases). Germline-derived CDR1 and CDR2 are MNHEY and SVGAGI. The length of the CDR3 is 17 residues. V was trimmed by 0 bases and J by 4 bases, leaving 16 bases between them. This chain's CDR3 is CASSYSGGGSAYNEQFF. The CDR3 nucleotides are TGTGCCAGCAGTTACTCGGGGGGCGGGAGCGCGTACAATGAGCAGTTCTTC.

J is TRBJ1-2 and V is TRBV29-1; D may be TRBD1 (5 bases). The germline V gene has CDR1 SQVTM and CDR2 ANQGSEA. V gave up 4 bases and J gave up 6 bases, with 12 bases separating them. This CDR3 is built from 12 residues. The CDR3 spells CSVVGGGDGYTF. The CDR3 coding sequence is TGCAGCGTTGTGGGGGGAGGTGATGGCTACACCTTC.

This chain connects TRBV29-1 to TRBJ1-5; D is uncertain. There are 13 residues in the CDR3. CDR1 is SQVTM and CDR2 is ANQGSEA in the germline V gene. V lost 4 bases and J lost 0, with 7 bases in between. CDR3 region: CSVGENSNQPQHF. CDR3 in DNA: TGCAGCGTTGGTGAAAATAGCAATCAGCCCCAGCATTTT. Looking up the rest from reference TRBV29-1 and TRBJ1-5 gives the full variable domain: SAVISQKPSRDICQRGTSLTIQCQVDSQVTMMFWYRQQPGQSLTLIATANQGSEATYESGFVIDKFPISRPNLTFSTLTVSNMSPEDSSIYLCSVGENSNQPQHFGDGTRLSIL.

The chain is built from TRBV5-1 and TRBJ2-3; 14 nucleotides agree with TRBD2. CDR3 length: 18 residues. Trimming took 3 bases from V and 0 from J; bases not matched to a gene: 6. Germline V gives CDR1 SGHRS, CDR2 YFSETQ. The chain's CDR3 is CASSSGLAGVTSTDTQYF. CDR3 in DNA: TGCGCCAGCAGCTCGGGACTAGCGGGGGTTACTAGCACAGATACGCAGTATTTT.

The CDR3 loop is CASSMGTGLYTGELFF. CDR3 sequence (DNA): TGTGCCAGCAGCATGGGGACAGGACTTTACACCGGGGAGCTGTTTTTT. The chain carries TRBV5-6 and TRBJ2-2, with 8 bases aligning to TRBD1. The junction had 8 bases not matched to a gene; V was cut back by 4 bases and J by 3 bases. CDR1 is SGHDT, CDR2 YYEEEE, per germline. This CDR3 comprises 16 residues.

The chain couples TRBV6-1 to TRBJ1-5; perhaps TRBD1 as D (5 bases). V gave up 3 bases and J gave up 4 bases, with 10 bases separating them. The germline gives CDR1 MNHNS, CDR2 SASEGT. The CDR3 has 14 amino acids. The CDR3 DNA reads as TGTGCCAGCAGTGAGAGACAGATAAATCAGCCCCAGCATTTT. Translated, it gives CASSERQINQPQHF.